The next 32 T cell receptor beta chains were all read from a single sample in a study of vaccination and CD4 T cells after COVID-19. The antigens of these receptors remain unknown. The Oncomine TCR Beta short-read assay was applied to DNA of cultured CD4+ T cells. TCRdb called the PCR reads again in MiXCR, with one record for every CDR3 protein. The table has tens of thousands of distinct CDR3 sequences, less than 75% seen once; the top ten hold roughly 7.8%. Treatment given: roughly 10-day PBMC culture with coronavirus spike peptide pools or control peptides (ViraFEST assay). Sequencing was performed on CD4+ T cells from blood, cultured in vitro. These TCRs come from a human donor who had recovered from COVID-19.

The chain has TRBV5-6 and TRBJ1-1, with a weak D call TRBD1 (5 bases). V was trimmed by 2 bases and J by 11 bases, leaving 19 bases between them. In germline, CDR1 is SGHDT, CDR2 YYEEEE. The CDR3 spans 14 residues. CDR3: CASSFVDSIVGAFF. The DNA for the CDR3 is TGTGCCAGCAGCTTCGTAGACAGCATCGTGGGCGCTTTCTTT.

The rearrangement links TRBV7-8 to TRBJ1-3; no definite D call. The V gene's germline CDR1 is SGHVS and CDR2 FQNEAQ. V was clipped by 6 bases and J by 0 bases, with 18 bases between them. This CDR3 is 17 amino acids long. The CDR3 coding sequence is TGTGCCAGCAGAAACCACCCAAGCCGATACTCTGGAAACACCATATATTTT. This sequence encodes CASRNHPSRYSGNTIYF.

This clonotype appeared a few times. V is TRBV6-2 or TRBV6-3 and J is TRBJ1-2; a weak D match, TRBD1 (6 bases). V lost 4 bases and J 7 bases, leaving 28 bases between the germline ends. This CDR3 has 18 amino acids. CDR1 is MNHEY, CDR2 SVGEGT, per germline. The CDR3 DNA reads TGTGCCAGCAGTTCCCCTCCCAGGGGTGTAATACGAAGAGGTGGCTACACCTTC. Amino acid sequence: CASSSPPRGVIRRGGYTF.

The chain employs TRBV24-1 and TRBJ2-1; 10 nucleotides agree with TRBD1. The CDR3 runs to 16 residues. The germline gives CDR1 KGHDR, CDR2 SFDVKD. V was pared by 5 bases and J by 7 bases, with 10 bases of the junction left unmatched. Written as DNA, the CDR3 is TGTGCCACCAGTGGGGAACCGGGACAGGGGAGGAATGAGCAGTTCTTC. This gives the protein CATSGEPGQGRNEQFF.

J is TRBJ2-7 and V is TRBV10-3; D unclear. This CDR3 is 12 amino acids long. The germline V gene encodes CDR1 ENHRY and CDR2 SYGVKD. V was shortened by 3 bases and J by 3 bases, with 6 bases between the two germline ends. CDR3 protein: CAISDKLYEQYF. The CDR3 coding sequence is TGTGCCATCAGTGACAAACTCTACGAGCAGTACTTC.

By frequency in the sample, this clonotype is large (0.1 to 1%). V and J are TRBV6-1 and TRBJ1-5; D unresolved. Germline values: CDR1 MNHNS, CDR2 SASEGT. V dropped 7 bases and J dropped 6 bases, with 19 bases sitting between them. The CDR3 consists of 15 residues. The CDR3 here is CASIMGRNPAQPQHF. The CDR3 DNA sequence: TGTGCCAGCATAATGGGCAGGAATCCAGCTCAGCCCCAGCATTTT.

The chain employs TRBV7-2 and TRBJ2-5; 9 nucleotides line up with TRBD2. J gave up 9 bases and V 5 bases, and 16 bases lay outside the gene matches. The CDR3 is 16 residues long. Germline V lookup: CDR1 SGHTA, CDR2 FQGNSA. The CDR3 region is CASSPVLAGGGEAQYF. CDR3 nucleotides: TGTGCCAGCAGCCCCGTACTAGCGGGTGGGGGCGAGGCCCAGTACTTC.

The V gene is TRBV11-2, the J gene TRBJ1-1, with a tentative D call TRBD1 (6 bases). V was cut by 0 bases and J by 7 bases, with 12 bases left in between. The CDR3 extends over 14 amino acids. Germline CDR1 reads SGHAT; CDR2 reads FQNNGV. The DNA for the CDR3 is TGTGCCAGCAGCTTAGATTTAGTCAGGGGTGAAGCTTTCTTT. Translation: CASSLDLVRGEAFF.

This clonotype was found once. The V and J genes are TRBV28 and TRBJ2-1, with TRBD1 matching over 9 bases. The CDR3 runs 15 residues. Germline CDR1 reads MDHEN; CDR2 reads SYDVKM. Losses at the gene ends were 6 bases for V and 5 bases for J; bases not matched to a gene: 8. The CDR3 is CASSGQGLGDNEQFF. The CDR3 DNA is TGTGCCAGCAGCGGACAGGGGCTTGGGGACAATGAGCAGTTCTTC.

The J gene is TRBJ2-1, the V gene TRBV6-2 or TRBV6-3, with TRBD2 identical over 12 bases. This CDR3 is built from 16 residues. Germline V gives CDR1 MNHEY, CDR2 SVGEGT. The ends lost 2 bases at V and 8 bases at J; junction bases unmatched: 7. In DNA, the CDR3 is TGTGCCAGCAGTTACCCCCTAGCGGGAGGGCCTTATGAGCAGTTCTTC. Protein sequence: CASSYPLAGGPYEQFF.

The chain has TRBV30 and TRBJ2-5, with D perhaps matching TRBD1 (5 bases). Trimming took 6 bases from V and 4 from J, leaving 15 bases between them. The CDR3 extends over 13 amino acids. Germline V gene data show CDR1 as GTSNPN and CDR2 as SVGIG (reference sequence). CDR3 DNA: TGTGCCTGTTCTCGGTCAGGGATAGAGACCCAGTACTTC. Protein: CACSRSGIETQYF.

The table lists this clonotype with a few counts. V is TRBV6-1 and J is TRBJ1-5, with D possibly matching TRBD1 (6 bases). The germline V gene has CDR1 MNHNS and CDR2 SASEGT. The CDR3 runs 13 residues. V was shortened by 8 bases and J by 0 bases, with 8 bases between the two germline ends. CDR3 coding DNA: TGTGCCAGCCAGGGGAATAGCAATCAGCCCCAGCATTTT. This translates into CASQGNSNQPQHF.

The genes are TRBV11-2 and TRBJ2-3, with 8 bases fitting TRBD2. The CDR3 totals 16 residues. The J segment lost 0 bases and the V segment lost 1 base, leaving 3 bases of the junction unmatched. Germline V gene sequence: CDR1 SGHAT, CDR2 FQNNGV. The CDR3 DNA reads as TGTGCCAGCAGCTTAGTGCTAGCGGGTAGCACAGATACGCAGTATTTT. Translated: CASSLVLAGSTDTQYF.

The chain links TRBV7-2 to TRBJ2-1; 7 positions agree with TRBD2. V trimming: 2 bases; J trimming: 2 bases; junction bases outside the gene matches: 12. CDR3 size: 18 residues. The germline V gene encodes CDR1 SGHTA and CDR2 FQGNSA. CDR3 loop: CASSLSLRAGRAYNEQFF. The DNA of the CDR3 is TGTGCCAGCAGCTTATCCCTCAGAGCGGGAAGGGCCTACAATGAGCAGTTCTTC.

The V and J genes are TRBV2 and TRBJ1-2, with 9 bases matching TRBD1. V trimming: 6 bases; J trimming: 1 base; junction bases outside the gene matches: 6. This CDR3 is 15 amino acids long. Germline lookup yields CDR1 SNHLY and CDR2 FYNNEI. The CDR3 reads CASRRGTGLNYGYTF. CDR3 DNA sequence: TGTGCCAGCAGGCGCGGGACAGGGCTTAACTATGGCTACACCTTC. The entire variable domain, with the rest obtained from reference TRBV2 and TRBJ1-2, is as follows: EPEVTQTPSHQVTQMGQEVILRCVPISNHLYFYWYRQILGQKVEFLVSFYNNEISEKSEIFDDQFSVERPDGSNFTLKIRSTKLEDSAMYFCASRRGTGLNYGYTFGSGTRLTVV.

V is TRBV6-4 and J is TRBJ2-7, with a possible D match to TRBD2 (6 bases). CDR1 MRHNA and CDR2 SNTAGT come from the germline V gene. V was shortened by 6 bases and J by 3 bases, with 15 bases between the two germline ends. This CDR3 has 14 amino acids. The CDR3 bases are TGTGCCAGCAGCCTGGAGGGGCCCCACTACGAGCAGTACTTC. Translation gives CASSLEGPHYEQYF.

The rearrangement uses TRBV5-1 and TRBJ1-6; possibly TRBD1 for D (5 bases). V lost 0 bases and J 7 bases, leaving 14 bases between the germline ends. This CDR3 contains 16 residues. Germline CDR1 and CDR2: SGHRS and YFSETQ. CDR3 loop: CASSLGGRPQNSPLHF. CDR3 sequence (DNA): TGCGCCAGCAGCTTGGGGGGCCGACCTCAGAATTCACCCCTCCACTTT.

This clonotype has a handful of counts. The chain is built from TRBV6-4 and TRBJ1-1, with D unclear. The V gene's germline CDR1 is MRHNA and CDR2 SNTAGT. V lost 0 bases and J 3 bases, leaving 14 bases between the germline ends. The CDR3 runs 16 residues. DNA for the CDR3: TGTGCCAGCAGTGACTCGAAGTTTTCCACGGACACTGAAGCTTTCTTT. Its protein product is CASSDSKFSTDTEAFF.

The V gene is TRBV30, the J gene TRBJ1-2; D is possibly TRBD1 (5 bases). V lost 7 bases, J lost 7 bases, and 16 bases lay in between. Germline V gives CDR1 GTSNPN, CDR2 SVGIG (reference sequence). The CDR3 sequence is 12 residues long. DNA of the CDR3: TGTGCCTACTTAAAGGGACTTAGTGGCTACACCTTC. As protein: CAYLKGLSGYTF.

The rearrangement links TRBV6-5 to TRBJ2-7, with 8 positions matching TRBD1. CDR3 length equals 18 residues. V trimming: 4 bases; J trimming: 7 bases; junction bases outside the gene matches: 21. Per the germline V gene, CDR1 is MNHEY and CDR2 is SVGAGI. The CDR3 region is CASSSLHPGTGPGLEQYF. In nucleotides, the CDR3 is TGTGCCAGCAGTTCACTTCACCCCGGGACAGGTCCCGGGTTGGAGCAGTACTTC.

J is TRBJ1-2 and V is TRBV19; unclear D gene. Deletions cut 3 bases from V and 0 bases from J, with 17 bases between. Germline V gene sequence: CDR1 LNHDA, CDR2 SQIVND (reference sequence). There are 17 residues in the CDR3. CDR3 nucleotides: TGTGCCAGTAGTATTTCCCCCTCGGCAGGAACTAACTATGGCTACACCTTC. Translating it yields CASSISPSAGTNYGYTF. Full variable domain (missing parts from reference TRBV19 and TRBJ1-2): DGGITQSPKYLFRKEGQNVTLSCEQNLNHDAMYWYRQDPGQGLRLIYYSQIVNDFQKGDIAEGYSVSREKKESFPLTVTSAQKNPTAFYLCASSISPSAGTNYGYTFGSGTRLTVV.

The chain couples TRBV6-1 to TRBJ1-3, with TRBD1 matching over 9 bases. The CDR3 runs to 12 residues. V lost 6 bases to trimming and J lost 14 bases; unmatched junction nucleotides: 8. The germline gives CDR1 MNHNS, CDR2 SASEGT. This CDR3 is CASRGQGRPVYF. CDR3 sequence (DNA): TGTGCCAGCAGGGGACAGGGAAGGCCCGTATATTTT.

V is TRBV7-7 and J is TRBJ2-3; TRBD2 is a possible D gene (5 bases). The germline V gene encodes CDR1 SSHAT and CDR2 FNYEAQ (reference sequence). Trimming cost V 5 bases and J 2 bases, with 11 bases left between them. The CDR3 covers 14 residues. This CDR3 reads CASSLGVLTDTQYF. The CDR3 DNA sequence: TGTGCCAGCAGCCTCGGGGTACTCACAGATACGCAGTATTTT.

This clonotype has just one count. The chain combines TRBV7-3 with TRBJ1-1, with 9 bases fitting TRBD1. The V and J ends lost 5 bases and 4 bases, in that order; junction bases with no gene match: 5. The CDR3 has 14 amino acids. Germline lookup yields CDR1 SGHTA and CDR2 FQGTGA. The CDR3 DNA is TGTGCCAGCAGCCCAACAGGGGGCGTCACTGAAGCTTTCTTT. Translating it yields CASSPTGGVTEAFF.

The table lists this clonotype with a count of one. This chain uses TRBV27 with TRBJ2-2; 9 nucleotides match TRBD2. The CDR3 totals 16 residues. The V segment lost 4 bases and the J segment 7 bases; nucleotides outside the gene matches: 10. Germline CDR1 MNHEY, CDR2 SMNVEV (reference sequence). This chain's CDR3 is CASSSFPGLANGELFF. Here the CDR3 DNA reads TGTGCCAGCAGTTCGTTCCCGGGACTAGCCAACGGGGAGCTGTTTTTT.

This chain joins TRBV25-1 and TRBJ2-5; tentative D call: TRBD1 (6 bases). CDR3 length: 13 residues. The germline CDR1 and CDR2 sequences are MGHDK and SYGVNS. V dropped 2 bases and J dropped 6 bases, with 10 bases sitting between them. CDR3 in amino acids: CASSEGGPKTQYF. The DNA of the CDR3 is TGTGCCAGCAGTGAAGGGGGCCCGAAGACCCAGTACTTC.

The J gene is TRBJ1-1, the V gene TRBV6-1, with a weak D call TRBD1 (5 bases). V lost 2 bases, J lost 6 bases, and 13 bases lay in between. CDR3 length equals 14 residues. Germline V gives CDR1 MNHNS, CDR2 SASEGT. CDR3: CASSERGQSAEAFF. The CDR3 nucleotides are TGTGCCAGCAGTGAACGGGGCCAAAGCGCTGAAGCTTTCTTT.

V and J are TRBV7-8 and TRBJ2-3; possible D gene TRBD2, 6 bases. The CDR3 spans 13 residues. V was clipped by 5 bases and J by 5 bases, with 11 bases between them. Germline V gene lookup returns CDR1 SGHVS and CDR2 FQNEAQ. The CDR3 bases are TGTGCCAGCAGCCCTCTTAGCGGAGATACGCAGTATTTT. Its protein product is CASSPLSGDTQYF.

The genes are TRBV29-1 and TRBJ1-2; unclear D gene. The CDR3 spans 13 residues. From germline, CDR1 is SQVTM and CDR2 ANQGSEA. The V end lost 4 bases, the J end lost 5 bases, and 14 bases lay between the germline ends. CDR3 loop: CSVAGFNPYGYTF. The CDR3 nucleotides read TGCAGCGTTGCAGGATTCAACCCTTATGGCTACACCTTC.

The CDR3 reads CASSLVPSGNTIYF. The CDR3 DNA reads as TGTGCCAGCAGCTTAGTCCCCTCTGGAAACACCATATATTTT. V and J are TRBV7-2 and TRBJ1-3; D gene ambiguous. The CDR3 spans 14 residues. The ends were cut back, 1 base at V and 0 bases at J, with 4 bases in the middle. Germline lookup yields CDR1 SGHTA and CDR2 FQGNSA.

The chain has TRBV15 and TRBJ2-2, with 9 bases aligning to TRBD1. V lost 1 base to trimming and J lost 4 bases; unmatched junction nucleotides: 4. The length of the CDR3 is 16 residues. In germline, CDR1 is LNHNV, CDR2 YYDKDF (reference sequence). The CDR3 reads CATSRGTGGLTGELFF. The CDR3 DNA reads TGTGCCACCAGCAGAGGAACAGGGGGCCTCACCGGGGAGCTGTTTTTT.

This clonotype showed up just a few times. DNA for the CDR3: TGTGCCAGCAGCCCGGACTCCACGAACACCGGGGAGCTGTTTTTT. Residues: CASSPDSTNTGELFF. This rearrangement joins TRBV7-3 to TRBJ2-2; a weak D match, TRBD2 (5 bases). Trimming removed 5 bases from V and 0 bases from J, with 10 bases in between. The CDR3 consists of 15 residues. The V gene's germline CDR1 is SGHTA and CDR2 FQGTGA.